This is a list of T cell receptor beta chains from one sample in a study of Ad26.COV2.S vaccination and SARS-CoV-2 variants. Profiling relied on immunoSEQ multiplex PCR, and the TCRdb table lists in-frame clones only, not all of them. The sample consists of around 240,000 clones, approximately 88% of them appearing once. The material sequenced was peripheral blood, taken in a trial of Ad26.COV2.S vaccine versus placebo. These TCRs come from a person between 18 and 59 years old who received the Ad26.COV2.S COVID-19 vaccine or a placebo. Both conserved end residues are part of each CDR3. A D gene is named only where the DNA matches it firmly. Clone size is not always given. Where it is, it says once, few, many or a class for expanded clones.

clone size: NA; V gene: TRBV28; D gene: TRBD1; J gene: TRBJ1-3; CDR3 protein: CASSWTGGAAGNTIYF; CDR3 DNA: TGTGCCAGCAGTTGGACAGGGGGCGCCGCTGGAAACACCATATATTTT
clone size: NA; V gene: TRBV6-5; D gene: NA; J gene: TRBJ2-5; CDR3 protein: CASRIRETQYF; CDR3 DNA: TGTGCCAGCAGGATCCGGGAGACCCAGTACTTC
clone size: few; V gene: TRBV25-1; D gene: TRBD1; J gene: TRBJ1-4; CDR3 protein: CASSDDRGREKLFF; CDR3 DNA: TGTGCCAGCAGTGATGACAGGGGGCGTGAAAAACTGTTTTTT
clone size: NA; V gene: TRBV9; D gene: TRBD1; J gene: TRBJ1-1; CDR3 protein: CASSPGTGRLDTEAFF; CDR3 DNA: TGTGCCAGCAGCCCAGGGACAGGGCGGTTGGACACTGAAGCTTTCTTT
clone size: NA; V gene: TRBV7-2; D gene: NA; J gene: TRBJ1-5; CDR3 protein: CASSSGPNQPQHF; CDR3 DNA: TGTGCCAGCAGCTCAGGACCCAATCAGCCCCAGCATTTT
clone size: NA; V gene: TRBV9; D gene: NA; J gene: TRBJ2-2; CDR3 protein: CASSPRFFRTGELFF; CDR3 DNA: TGTGCCAGCAGCCCTCGGTTCTTCCGCACCGGGGAGCTGTTTTTT
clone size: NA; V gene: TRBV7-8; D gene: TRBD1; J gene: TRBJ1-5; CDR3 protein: CASSSNRGGNQPQHF; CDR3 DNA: TGTGCCAGCAGCTCAAACAGGGGTGGGAATCAGCCCCAGCATTTT
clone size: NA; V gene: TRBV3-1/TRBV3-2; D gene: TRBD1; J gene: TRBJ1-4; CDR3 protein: CASSQEGTGYEKLFF; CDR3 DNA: TGTGCCAGCAGCCAAGAGGGGACAGGGTATGAAAAACTGTTTTTT
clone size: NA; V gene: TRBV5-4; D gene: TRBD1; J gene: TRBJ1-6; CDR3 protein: CATLRQGANNSPLHF; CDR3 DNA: TGTGCCACCCTCCGACAGGGGGCTAATAATTCACCCCTCCACTTT
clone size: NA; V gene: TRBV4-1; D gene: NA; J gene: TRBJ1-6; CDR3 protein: CASSPQGRHNSPLHF; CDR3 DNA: TGCGCCAGCAGCCCCCAGGGCAGACATAATTCACCCCTCCACTTT
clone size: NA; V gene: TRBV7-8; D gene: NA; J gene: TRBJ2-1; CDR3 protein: CASQVSRVWKGDEQFF; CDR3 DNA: TGTGCCAGCCAGGTCAGCAGGGTATGGAAGGGGGATGAGCAGTTCTTC
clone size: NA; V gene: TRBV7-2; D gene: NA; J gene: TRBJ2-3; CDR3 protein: CASSLVWARTDTQYF; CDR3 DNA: TGTGCCAGCAGCTTAGTTTGGGCCCGCACAGATACGCAGTATTTT
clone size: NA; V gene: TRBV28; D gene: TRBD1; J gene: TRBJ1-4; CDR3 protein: CASSLDRLNEKLFF; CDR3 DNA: TGTGCCAGCAGTTTGGACAGGCTTAATGAAAAACTGTTTTTT
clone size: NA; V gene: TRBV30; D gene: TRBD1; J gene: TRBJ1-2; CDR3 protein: CAWSRQGAYGYTF; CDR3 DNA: TGTGCCTGGAGTCGACAGGGGGCCTATGGCTACACCTTC
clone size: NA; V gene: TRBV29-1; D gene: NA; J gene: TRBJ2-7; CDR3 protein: CSVEVRSRRDEQYF; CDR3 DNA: TGCAGCGTTGAAGTAAGGAGTCGGCGAGACGAGCAGTACTTC
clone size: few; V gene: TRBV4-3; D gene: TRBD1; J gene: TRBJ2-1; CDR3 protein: CASSRRTGDNEQFF; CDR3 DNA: TGCGCCAGCAGCCGCAGGACAGGGGACAATGAGCAGTTCTTC
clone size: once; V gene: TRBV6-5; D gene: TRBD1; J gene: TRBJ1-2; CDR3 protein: CASSYGTGPLYGYTF; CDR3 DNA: TGTGCCAGCAGTTACGGGACAGGACCACTCTATGGCTACACCTTC
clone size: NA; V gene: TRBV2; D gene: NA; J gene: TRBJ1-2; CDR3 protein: CASSDRGPGNYGYTF; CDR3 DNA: TGTGCCAGCAGTGATCGGGGGCCGGGTAACTATGGCTACACCTTC
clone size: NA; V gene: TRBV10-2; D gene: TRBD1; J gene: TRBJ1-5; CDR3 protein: CASSPRTGDGSNQPQHF; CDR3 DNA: TGCGCCAGCAGTCCTAGGACAGGAGATGGGAGCAATCAGCCCCAGCATTTT
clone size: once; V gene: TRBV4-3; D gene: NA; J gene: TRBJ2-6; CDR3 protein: CASSQDRGAFSGANVLTF; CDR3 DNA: TGCGCCAGCAGCCAAGACCGAGGGGCGTTCTCTGGGGCCAACGTCCTGACTTTC
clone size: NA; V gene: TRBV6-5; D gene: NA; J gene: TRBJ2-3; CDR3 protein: CASRITGLTDTQYF; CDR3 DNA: TGTGCCAGCAGAATCACAGGGTTGACAGATACGCAGTATTTT
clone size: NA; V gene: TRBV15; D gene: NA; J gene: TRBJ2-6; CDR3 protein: CATSRDFGGANVLTF; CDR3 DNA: TGTGCCACCAGCAGGGACTTCGGTGGGGCCAACGTCCTGACTTTC
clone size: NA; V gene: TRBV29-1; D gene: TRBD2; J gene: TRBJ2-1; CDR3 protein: CSVALAGGNNEQFF; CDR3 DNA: TGCAGCGTTGCTCTAGCGGGAGGGAACAATGAGCAGTTCTTC
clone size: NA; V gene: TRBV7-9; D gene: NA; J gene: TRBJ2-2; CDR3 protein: CASSPVSGELFF; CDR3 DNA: TGTGCCAGCAGTCCTGTCTCCGGGGAGCTGTTTTTT
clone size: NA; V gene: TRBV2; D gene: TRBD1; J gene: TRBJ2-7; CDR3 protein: CASREGTGQRTYEQYF; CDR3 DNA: TGTGCCAGCAGAGAGGGGACGGGACAGCGAACCTACGAGCAGTACTTC
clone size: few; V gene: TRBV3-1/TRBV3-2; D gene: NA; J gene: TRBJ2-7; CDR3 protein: CASSQRRVAGEQYF; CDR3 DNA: TGTGCCAGCAGCCAACGGCGGGTGGCGGGAGAGCAGTACTTC
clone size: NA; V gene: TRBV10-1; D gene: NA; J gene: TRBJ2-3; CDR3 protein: CASSGVGTVGDTQYF; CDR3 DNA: TGCGCCAGCAGTGGGGTAGGGACGGTCGGAGATACGCAGTATTTT
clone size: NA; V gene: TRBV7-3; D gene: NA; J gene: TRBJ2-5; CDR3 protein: CASSLNRRETQYF; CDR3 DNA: TGTGCCAGCAGCTTAAACCGTCGGGAGACCCAGTACTTC
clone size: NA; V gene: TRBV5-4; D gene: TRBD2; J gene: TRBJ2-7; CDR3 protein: CASSLPTAGGNYEQYF; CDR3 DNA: TGTGCCAGCAGCTTGCCCACAGCGGGAGGGAACTACGAGCAGTACTTC
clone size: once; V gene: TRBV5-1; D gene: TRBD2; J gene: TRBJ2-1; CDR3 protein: CATTGGGAYNEQFF; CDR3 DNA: TGCGCCACCACGGGAGGGGGGGCCTACAATGAGCAGTTCTTC
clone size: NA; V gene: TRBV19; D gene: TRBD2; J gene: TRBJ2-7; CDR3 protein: CASSIDGPGLAGGKGDEQYF; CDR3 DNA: TGTGCCAGTAGTATAGACGGTCCGGGACTAGCGGGAGGTAAGGGGGACGAGCAGTACTTC
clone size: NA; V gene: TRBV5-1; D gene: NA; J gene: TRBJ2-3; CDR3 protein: CASSLDKSTDTQYF; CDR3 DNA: TGCGCCAGCAGCTTAGACAAAAGCACAGATACGCAGTATTTT
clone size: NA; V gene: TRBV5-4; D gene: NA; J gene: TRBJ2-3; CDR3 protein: CASRTGTTRTDTQYF; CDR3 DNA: TGTGCCAGCAGGACCGGGACAACCCGCACAGATACGCAGTATTTT
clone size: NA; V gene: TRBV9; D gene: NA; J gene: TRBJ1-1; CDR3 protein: CASSVEVNTEAFF; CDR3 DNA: TGTGCCAGCAGCGTAGAGGTAAACACTGAAGCTTTCTTT
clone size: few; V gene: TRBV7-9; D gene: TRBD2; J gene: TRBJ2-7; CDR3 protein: CASSGTSEQYF; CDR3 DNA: TGTGCCAGCTCGGGGACTAGCGAGCAGTACTTC
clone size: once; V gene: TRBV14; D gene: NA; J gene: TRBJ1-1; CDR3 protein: CASSQVLDRTEAFF; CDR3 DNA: TGTGCCAGCAGCCAAGTACTGGATAGAACTGAAGCTTTCTTT
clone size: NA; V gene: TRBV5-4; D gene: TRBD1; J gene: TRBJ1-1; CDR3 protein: CASSPRDRSFTEAFF; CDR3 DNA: TGTGCCAGCAGCCCTCGGGACAGGTCTTTCACTGAAGCTTTCTTT
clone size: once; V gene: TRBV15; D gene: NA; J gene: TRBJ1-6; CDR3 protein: CATSRPPNSPLHF; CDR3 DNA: TGTGCCACCAGCAGACCCCCCAATTCACCCCTCCACTTT
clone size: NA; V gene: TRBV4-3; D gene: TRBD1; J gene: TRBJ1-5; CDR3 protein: CASSQRDRNYSNQPQHF; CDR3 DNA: TGCGCCAGCAGCCAGAGGGACAGGAACTATAGCAATCAGCCCCAGCATTTT
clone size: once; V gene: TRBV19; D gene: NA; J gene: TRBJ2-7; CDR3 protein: CASSMGRDPYEQYF; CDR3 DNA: TGTGCCAGTAGTATGGGCCGGGACCCTTACGAGCAGTACTTC
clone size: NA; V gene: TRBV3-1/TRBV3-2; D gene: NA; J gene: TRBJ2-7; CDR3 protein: CASSQFGTTYEQYF; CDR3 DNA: TGTGCCAGCAGCCAATTCGGGACCACCTACGAGCAGTACTTC
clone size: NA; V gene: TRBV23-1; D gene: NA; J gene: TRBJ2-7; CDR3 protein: CASSQWGKQYF; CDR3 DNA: TGCGCCAGCAGTCAATGGGGGAAGCAGTACTTC
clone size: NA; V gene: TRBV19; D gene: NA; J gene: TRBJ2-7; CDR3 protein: CASSTRDGQGREQYF; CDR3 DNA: TGTGCCAGTAGTACACGGGACGGCCAGGGGCGCGAGCAGTACTTC
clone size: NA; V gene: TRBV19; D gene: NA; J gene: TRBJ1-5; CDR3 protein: CASSILPNSNQPQHF; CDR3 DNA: TGTGCCAGTAGTATTCTGCCAAATAGCAATCAGCCCCAGCATTTT
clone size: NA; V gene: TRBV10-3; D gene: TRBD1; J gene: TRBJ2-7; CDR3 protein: CAIRMTGVEQYF; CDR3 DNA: TGTGCCATCAGAATGACAGGGGTCGAGCAGTACTTC
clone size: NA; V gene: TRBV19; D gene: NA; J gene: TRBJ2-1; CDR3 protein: CASSIAHSGPSSYNEQFF; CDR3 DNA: TGTGCCAGTAGTATAGCTCATAGCGGCCCTAGCTCCTACAATGAGCAGTTCTTC
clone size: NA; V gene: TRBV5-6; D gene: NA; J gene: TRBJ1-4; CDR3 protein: CASSLGPKRDEKLFF; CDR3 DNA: TGTGCCAGCAGCCTCGGGCCAAAGCGTGATGAAAAACTGTTTTTT
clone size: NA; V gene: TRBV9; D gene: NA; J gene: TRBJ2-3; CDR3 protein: CASSGVVSADTQYF; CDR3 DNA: TGTGCCAGCTCGGGAGTCGTTAGTGCAGATACGCAGTATTTT
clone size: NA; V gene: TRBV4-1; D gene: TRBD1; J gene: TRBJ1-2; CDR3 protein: CASSQDAQGGGYTF; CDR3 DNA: TGCGCCAGCAGCCAAGATGCCCAGGGGGGTGGCTACACCTTC
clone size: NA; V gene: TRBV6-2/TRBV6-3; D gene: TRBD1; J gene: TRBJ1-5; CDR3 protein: CASSWAGGYDQPQHF; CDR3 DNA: TGTGCCAGCAGTTGGGCAGGGGGCTACGACCAGCCCCAGCATTTT
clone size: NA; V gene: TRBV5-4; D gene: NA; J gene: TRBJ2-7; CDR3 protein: CASSPRSGRSPPWEQYF; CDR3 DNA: TGTGCCAGCAGCCCACGGAGTGGGAGAAGCCCCCCATGGGAGCAGTACTTC
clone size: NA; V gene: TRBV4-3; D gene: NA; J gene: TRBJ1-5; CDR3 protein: CASSQETLGSQPQHF; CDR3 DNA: TGCGCCAGCAGCCAAGAAACTCTCGGCTCGCAGCCCCAGCATTTT
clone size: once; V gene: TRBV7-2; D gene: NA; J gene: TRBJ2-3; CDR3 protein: CASSLFRGRTDTQYF; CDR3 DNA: TGTGCCAGCAGCTTATTCAGGGGGAGGACAGATACGCAGTATTTT
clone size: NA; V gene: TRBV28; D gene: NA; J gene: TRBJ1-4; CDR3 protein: CASSSGATNEKLFF; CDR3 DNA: TGTGCCAGCAGTTCGGGGGCAACTAATGAAAAACTGTTTTTT
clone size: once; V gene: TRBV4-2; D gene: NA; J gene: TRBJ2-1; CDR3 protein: CASSQDKSSYNEQFF; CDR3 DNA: TGTGCCAGCAGCCAAGATAAGAGCTCCTACAATGAGCAGTTCTTC
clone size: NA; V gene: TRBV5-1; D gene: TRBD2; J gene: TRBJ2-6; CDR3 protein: CASSPGTSGRWSGANVLTF; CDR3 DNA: TGCGCCAGCAGCCCCGGGACTAGCGGGAGGTGGTCTGGGGCCAACGTCCTGACTTTC
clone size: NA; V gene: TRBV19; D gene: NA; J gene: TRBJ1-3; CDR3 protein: CASSISVLSGNTIYF; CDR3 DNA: TGTGCCAGTAGTATCTCGGTGCTCTCTGGAAACACCATATATTTT
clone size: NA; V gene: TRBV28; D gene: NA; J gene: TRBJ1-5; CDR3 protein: CASSLGRGNQPQHF; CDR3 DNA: TGTGCCAGCAGTTTAGGCAGGGGCAATCAGCCCCAGCATTTT
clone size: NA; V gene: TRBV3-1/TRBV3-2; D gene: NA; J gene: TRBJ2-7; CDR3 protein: CASSQEVQGRYEQYF; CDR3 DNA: TGTGCCAGCAGCCAAGAGGTACAGGGAAGGTACGAGCAGTACTTC